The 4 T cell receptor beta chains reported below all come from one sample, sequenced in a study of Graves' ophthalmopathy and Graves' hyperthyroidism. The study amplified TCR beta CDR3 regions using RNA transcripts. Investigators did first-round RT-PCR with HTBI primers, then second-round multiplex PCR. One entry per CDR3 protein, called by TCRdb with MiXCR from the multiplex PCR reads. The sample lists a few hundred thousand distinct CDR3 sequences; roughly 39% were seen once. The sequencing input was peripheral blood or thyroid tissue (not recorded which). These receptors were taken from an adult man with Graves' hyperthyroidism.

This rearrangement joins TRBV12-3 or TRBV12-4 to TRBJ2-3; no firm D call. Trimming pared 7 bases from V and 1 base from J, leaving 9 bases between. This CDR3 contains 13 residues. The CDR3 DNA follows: TGTGCCAGCACCAAGGGCCGCACAGATACGCAGTATTTT. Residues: CASTKGRTDTQYF.

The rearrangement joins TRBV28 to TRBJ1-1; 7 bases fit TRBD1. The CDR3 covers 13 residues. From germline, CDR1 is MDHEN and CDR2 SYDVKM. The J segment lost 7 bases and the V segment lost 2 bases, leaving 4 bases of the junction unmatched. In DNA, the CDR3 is TGTGCCAGCAGTTTAGGGACAGAGATTGAAGCTTTCTTT. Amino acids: CASSLGTEIEAFF.

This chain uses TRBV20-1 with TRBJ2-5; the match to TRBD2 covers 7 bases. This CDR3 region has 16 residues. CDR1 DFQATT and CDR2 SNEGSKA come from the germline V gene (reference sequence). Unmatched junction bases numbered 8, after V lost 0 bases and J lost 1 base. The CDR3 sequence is CSARDSLAEVQETQYF. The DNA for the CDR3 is TGCAGTGCTAGAGATTCCCTAGCGGAGGTCCAAGAGACCCAGTACTTC.

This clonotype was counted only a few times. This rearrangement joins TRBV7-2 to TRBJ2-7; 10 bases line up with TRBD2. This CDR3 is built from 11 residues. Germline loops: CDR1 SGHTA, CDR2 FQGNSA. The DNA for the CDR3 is TGTGCTAGCGGGAGGAAGTACGAGCAGTACTTC. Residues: CASGRKYEQYF. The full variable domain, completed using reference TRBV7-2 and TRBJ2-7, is GAGVSQSPSNKVTEKGKDVELRCDPISGHTALYWYRQSLGQGLEFLIYFQGNSAPDKSGLPSDRFSAERTGGSVSTLTIQRTQQEDSAVYLCASGRKYEQYFGPGTRLTVT.